The 32 T cell receptor beta chains in this list originate from one sample, sequenced in a study of T cells in Graves' hyperthyroidism and ophthalmopathy. RNA transcripts gave rise to amplified TCR beta CDR3 regions. Carried out on the TCR CDR3, a first-round RT-PCR used the HTBI primer set. From the multiplex PCR reads, TCRdb called clonotypes with MiXCR, one entry per CDR3 protein. The repertoire holds 490,000 or so distinct CDR3 sequences, about 16% seen once, with about 29% in the top ten. Sequencing used blood. The source is a woman in her twenties or thirties with Graves' ophthalmopathy.

This clonotype came up many times. The J gene is TRBJ2-5, the V gene TRBV30; D possibly corresponds to TRBD1 (6 bases). The CDR3 has 13 residues. Trimming left V 3 bases short and J 5 bases short, with 13 bases between. CDR1 is GTSNPN, CDR2 SVGIG, per germline (reference sequence). CDR3: CAWSPRQGETQYF. CDR3 bases: TGTGCCTGGAGCCCGCGGCAGGGGGAGACCCAGTACTTC.

In its sample, this clonotype was seen many times. The V and J genes are TRBV11-2 and TRBJ2-2; tentatively, D is TRBD2 (6 bases). Germline V CDR1 and CDR2: SGHAT, FQNNGV. The CDR3 runs to 19 residues. The germline V and J ends were trimmed by 4 bases and 0 bases, with 21 bases remaining between them. The CDR3 DNA sequence: TGTGCCAGCAGCTCCCCGGAGGGCCTCTGGCTGGCGAACACCGGGGAGCTGTTTTTT. The encoded protein is CASSSPEGLWLANTGELFF.

At least ten counts were recorded for this clonotype. The chain joins TRBV20-1 to TRBJ2-7; TRBD1 is a possible D gene (6 bases). The CDR3 is made up of 13 amino acids. V was clipped by 6 bases and J by 2 bases, with 14 bases between them. Germline loops: CDR1 DFQATT, CDR2 SNEGSKA (reference sequence). CDR3 loop: CSARMTGPYEQYF. The CDR3 DNA follows: TGCAGTGCCAGGATGACAGGACCCTACGAGCAGTACTTC.

This chain uses TRBV6-1 with TRBJ1-6; tentative D call: TRBD1 (5 bases). The CDR3 runs 12 residues. The V gene's germline CDR1 is MNHNS and CDR2 SASEGT. Trimming cost V 8 bases and J 6 bases, with 8 bases left between them. CDR3 sequence: CASRQSNSPLHF. CDR3 coding DNA: TGTGCCAGCCGACAGAGTAATTCACCCCTCCACTTT.

As to this clonotype: Compared with germline, one end of the junction differs, possibly owing to a read error. The chain joins TRBV11-2 to TRBJ2-1, with a possible D match to TRBD2 (5 bases). There are 14 residues in the CDR3. Germline CDR1 is SGHAT and CDR2 is FQNNGV. CDR3 DNA: TGTGCCAGAAGCTTAAGGGAGAGTGTCGGTGAGCAGTTCTTC. This translates into CARSLRESVGEQFF.

The rearrangement joins TRBV28 to TRBJ2-5; tentative D call: TRBD1 (6 bases). This CDR3 is built from 14 residues. V lost 2 bases and J 5 bases, leaving 12 bases between the germline ends. Per the germline V gene, CDR1 is MDHEN and CDR2 is SYDVKM. CDR3 sequence: CASSLMGARETQYF. Written as DNA, the CDR3 is TGTGCCAGCAGTTTAATGGGGGCGCGGGAGACCCAGTACTTC.

V and J are TRBV6-2 or TRBV6-3 and TRBJ2-1; D is unclear. Germline lookup yields CDR1 MNHEY and CDR2 SVGEGT. The CDR3 contains 12 residues. V lost 6 bases and J 10 bases, leaving 13 bases between the germline ends. CDR3 bases: TGTGCCAGCAGGATCGGTAGCACAGAGCAGTTCTTC. This codes for CASRIGSTEQFF.

The V call is TRBV4-1, the J call TRBJ2-3; D is possibly TRBD1 or TRBD2 (5 bases each). Germline lookup yields CDR1 MGHRA and CDR2 YSYEKL. The CDR3 runs to 20 residues. Trimming removed 6 bases at V and 2 bases at J, with 30 bases between. The CDR3 loop reads CASSRQPRDHFASPTDTQYF. The CDR3 DNA is TGCGCCAGCAGTCGACAACCCCGGGACCACTTCGCATCCCCCACAGATACGCAGTATTTT.

This clonotype was detected many times. The chain carries TRBV30 and TRBJ1-2; D might be TRBD1 (6 bases). Trimming pared 0 bases from V and 6 bases from J, leaving 11 bases between. The CDR3 runs to 13 residues. Per germline, CDR1 GTSNPN and CDR2 SVGIG (reference sequence). As DNA, the CDR3 is TGTGCCTGGAGTGTATCAGGGGCACATGGCTACACCTTC. Residues: CAWSVSGAHGYTF.

This clonotype was counted many times. V and J are TRBV27 and TRBJ1-1; unclear D gene. This CDR3 comprises 16 residues. Trimming took 5 bases from V and 1 from J, leaving 17 bases between them. Germline V CDR1 and CDR2: MNHEY, SMNVEV (reference sequence). This CDR3 reads CASSLAVGPRNTEAFF. CDR3 sequence (DNA): TGTGCCAGCAGTCTAGCTGTCGGACCAAGGAACACTGAAGCTTTCTTT.

This clonotype was found many times. CDR3 loop: CASTVPDSRGGYTF. CDR3 in DNA: TGTGCCAGCACCGTACCGGATTCTCGGGGCGGCTACACCTTC. The chain employs TRBV12-3 or TRBV12-4 and TRBJ1-2; maybe TRBD1 (5 bases). The CDR3 extends over 14 amino acids. V dropped 7 bases and J dropped 8 bases, with 20 bases sitting between them.

This clonotype was seen ten or more times. The V call is TRBV18, the J call TRBJ1-4; D is uncertain. Germline assignment: CDR1 KGHSH and CDR2 LQKENI. The germline V and J ends were trimmed by 0 bases and 8 bases, with 13 bases remaining between them. The length of the CDR3 is 15 residues. The CDR3 spells CASSPPGLGGEKLFF. DNA for the CDR3: TGTGCCAGCTCACCACCGGGGTTGGGAGGCGAAAAACTGTTTTTT.

This clonotype was recorded many times. This chain links TRBV20-1 with TRBJ1-5, with D perhaps matching TRBD1 (6 bases). The V gene lost 5 bases and the J gene lost 5 bases, with 13 bases spanning the gap. CDR1 is DFQATT, CDR2 SNEGSKA, per germline (reference sequence). This CDR3 has 13 residues. CDR3: CSAVRGRDQPQHF. CDR3 DNA: TGCAGTGCTGTCAGGGGTAGAGATCAGCCCCAGCATTTT.

This clonotype was seen more than once but under ten times. The rearrangement uses TRBV10-3 and TRBJ1-1; tentative D call: TRBD1 (6 bases). The germline V and J ends were trimmed by 7 bases and 1 base, with 13 bases remaining between them. The germline V gene has CDR1 ENHRY and CDR2 SYGVKD. The CDR3 loop spans 14 amino acids. The CDR3: CAIKGTNRNTEAFF. CDR3 nucleotides: TGTGCCATCAAGGGGACAAACCGGAACACTGAAGCTTTCTTT.

This chain joins TRBV9 and TRBJ2-3; 9 bases match TRBD2. The CDR3 is 15 residues long. Germline V CDR1 and CDR2: SGDLS, YYNGEE. The junction had 7 bases not matched to a gene; V was cut back by 3 bases and J by 5 bases. The CDR3 sequence: CASSAGGLAGDTQYF. As DNA, the CDR3 is TGTGCCAGCAGCGCGGGGGGACTAGCAGGAGATACGCAGTATTTT.

This clonotype was picked up one time. The J gene is TRBJ1-5, the V gene TRBV18; 9 nucleotides match TRBD1. J gave up 2 bases and V 2 bases, and 7 bases lay outside the gene matches. Germline V gene lookup returns CDR1 KGHSH and CDR2 LQKENI. The CDR3 spans 17 residues. CDR3 sequence reads: CASSPSTGGAGNQPQHF. The DNA of the CDR3 is TGTGCCAGCTCACCATCAACAGGGGGCGCGGGCAATCAGCCCCAGCATTTT.

This clonotype was detected ten times or more. Germline and junction disagree at one end, which may indicate a read error. The V gene is TRBV18, the J gene TRBJ2-7; 11 nucleotides align to TRBD2. This CDR3 is built from 16 residues. Germline V gives CDR1 KGHSH, CDR2 LQKENI. CDR3 nucleotides: TGTGCCAGTTCACCAAGTGGGACTAGCGGTTACTACGAGCAGTACTTC. Translated: CASSPSGTSGYYEQYF.

This clonotype has ten or more counts. The DNA for the CDR3 is TGTGCCAGCAGCAACTCTCTGGCAAGTTTCGACCATGAGCAGTTCTTC. Its protein is CASSNSLASFDHEQFF. The chain has TRBV11-2 and TRBJ2-1, with D uncertain. CDR1 is SGHAT and CDR2 is FQNNGV in the germline V gene. V was trimmed by 5 bases and J by 8 bases, leaving 22 bases between them. This CDR3 has 16 amino acids.

The rearrangement uses TRBV7-9 and TRBJ1-4; D uncertain. V was shortened by 5 bases and J by 7 bases, with 11 bases between the two germline ends. This CDR3 region has 13 residues. Germline V gives CDR1 SEHNR, CDR2 FQNEAQ (reference sequence). DNA of the CDR3: TGTGCCAGCAGCCCTAGAAACGGTGAAAAACTGTTTTTT. As protein: CASSPRNGEKLFF.

This clonotype was counted ten times or more. The chain has TRBV6-1 and TRBJ2-5; TRBD1 is a possible D gene (6 bases). The CDR3 totals 15 residues. Germline CDR1 MNHNS, CDR2 SASEGT. Trimming took off 6 bases at V and 3 bases at J, with 17 bases between the two ends. The CDR3 region is CASRPSGTPKETQYF. The CDR3 DNA reads TGTGCCAGCAGACCCTCCGGGACACCGAAAGAGACCCAGTACTTC.

This clonotype was counted ten times or more. The chain joins TRBV6-7 to TRBJ1-5, with D unresolved. TRBV6-7 is sorted into the ORF group, with uncertain function. V dropped 6 bases and J dropped 2 bases, with 14 bases sitting between them. The CDR3 extends over 15 amino acids. For the CDR3, the DNA is TGTGCCAGCAGCCCACGGGGTAGGTGCAATCAGCCCCAGCATTTT. Translating it yields CASSPRGRCNQPQHF.

This clonotype was seen many times. The CDR3 DNA reads TGTGCCAGCAGCTCCCGGGGGGGCTCCTACAATGAGCAGTTCTTC. Its protein is CASSSRGGSYNEQFF. V is TRBV3-1 and J is TRBJ2-1; TRBD2 aligns across 8 bases. Germline V gene data show CDR1 as LGHDT and CDR2 as YNNKEL (reference sequence). The CDR3 consists of 15 residues. Germline trimming cut 5 bases from V and 0 bases from J; bases unmatched to any gene: 3.

This clonotype was observed at least ten times. The J gene is TRBJ2-4, the V gene TRBV20-1; 7 positions agree with TRBD1. This CDR3 comprises 17 residues. Per the germline V gene, CDR1 is DFQATT and CDR2 is SNEGSKA (reference sequence). The J segment lost 0 bases and the V segment lost 0 bases, leaving 8 bases of the junction unmatched. The CDR3 nucleotides are TGCAGTGCTAGAGAAACCCAGGACAGGCTAGCCAAAAACATTCAGTACTTC. It encodes CSARETQDRLAKNIQYF.

The V gene is TRBV7-7, the J gene TRBJ2-7; 7 nucleotides align to TRBD1. CDR3 length equals 13 residues. Germline V CDR1 and CDR2: SSHAT, FNYEAQ (reference sequence). The CDR3: CAGSFEQGYEQYF. Here the CDR3 DNA reads TGTGCTGGCAGCTTCGAACAGGGGTACGAGCAGTACTTC.

This clonotype has ten or more counts. The chain carries TRBV5-1 and TRBJ2-1; the match to TRBD2 covers 12 bases. The germline V gene has CDR1 SGHRS and CDR2 YFSETQ. The CDR3 extends over 17 amino acids. V trimming: 1 base; J trimming: 6 bases; junction bases outside the gene matches: 8. The CDR3 DNA reads as TGCGCCAGCAGCTTGATCGGTGCTAGCGGGAGGGCCAATGAGCAGTTCTTC. Its protein product is CASSLIGASGRANEQFF.

This clonotype was found many times. The chain employs TRBV28 and TRBJ2-1; the D is unclear. This CDR3 has 11 amino acids. Trimming stripped 8 bases from V and 3 bases from J, with 5 bases between. Germline assignment: CDR1 MDHEN and CDR2 SYDVKM. CDR3 sequence reads: CASGYYNEQFF. The CDR3 DNA is TGTGCCAGCGGGTACTACAATGAGCAGTTCTTC.

The CDR3 DNA is TGTGCCAGCAGTTCCGGGCCGTCAAGGGAAAAACTGTTTTTT. Its protein is CASSSGPSREKLFF. The V gene is TRBV27, the J gene TRBJ1-4; D is ambiguous. The CDR3 is 14 amino acids. Germline CDR1 and CDR2: MNHEY and SMNVEV (reference sequence). V lost 4 bases, J lost 8 bases, and 14 bases lay in between.

This clonotype was picked up many times. This chain connects TRBV18 to TRBJ1-5; D not resolved. From germline, CDR1 is KGHSH and CDR2 LQKENI. The CDR3 covers 14 residues. V lost 4 bases, J lost 4 bases, and 11 bases lay in between. The CDR3 reads CASSQNSVNQPQHF. Here the CDR3 DNA reads TGTGCCAGCTCACAAAACAGCGTTAATCAGCCCCAGCATTTT.

CDR3 region: CASNSGELHEQYF. CDR3 sequence (DNA): TGTGCCAGCAATTCGGGCGAGTTACACGAGCAGTACTTC. The chain uses TRBV27 and TRBJ2-7; D gene uncertain. With 7 bases removed from V and 5 bases from J, the gap between germline ends came to 15 bases. The germline V gene has CDR1 MNHEY and CDR2 SMNVEV (reference sequence). This CDR3 is 13 amino acids long.

Comment on this clonotype: The junction departs from germline at one end; a sequencing error may be responsible. The chain uses TRBV12-3 or TRBV12-4 and TRBJ1-4; 7 nucleotides align to TRBD1. This CDR3 contains 13 residues. The CDR3 region has the DNA TGTGCCAGCAGTATTGACAGGGATGAAAAACTGCTTTTT. Its protein is CASSIDRDEKLLF.

This chain joins TRBV20-1 and TRBJ1-2; D is uncertain. Germline V lookup: CDR1 DFQATT, CDR2 SNEGSKA (reference sequence). The CDR3 is 13 residues long. Trimming took off 1 base at V and 5 bases at J, with 11 bases between the two ends. As DNA, the CDR3 is TGCAGTGCTAGAGTAACGTACTCTTATGGCTACACCTTC. It specifies CSARVTYSYGYTF.

There are a few counts of this clonotype. This chain uses TRBV28 with TRBJ2-1, with D maybe TRBD1 (5 bases). The germline V gene has CDR1 MDHEN and CDR2 SYDVKM. The V gene lost 8 bases and the J gene lost 0 bases, with 11 bases spanning the gap. This CDR3 has 14 amino acids. The CDR3 sequence is CASYQGSSYNEQFF. DNA for the CDR3: TGTGCCAGCTACCAGGGCAGCTCCTACAATGAGCAGTTCTTC.